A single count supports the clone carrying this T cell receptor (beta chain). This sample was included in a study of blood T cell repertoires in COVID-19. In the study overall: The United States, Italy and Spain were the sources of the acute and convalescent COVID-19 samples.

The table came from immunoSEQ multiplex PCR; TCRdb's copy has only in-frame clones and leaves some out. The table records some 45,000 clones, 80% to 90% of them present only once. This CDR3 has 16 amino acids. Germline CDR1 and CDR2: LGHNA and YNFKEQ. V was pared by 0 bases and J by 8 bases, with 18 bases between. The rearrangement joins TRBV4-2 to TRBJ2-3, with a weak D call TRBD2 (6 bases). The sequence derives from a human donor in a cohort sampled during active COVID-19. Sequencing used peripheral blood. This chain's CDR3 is CASSQELAGTLGTQYF. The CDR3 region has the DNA TGTGCCAGCAGCCAAGAGCTTGCGGGGACCCTAGGTACGCAGTATTTT.